These 7 T cell receptor beta chains share one sample of origin, sequenced in a study of blood T cells in healthy people across ages. A second PCR, run for about 6 to 11 cycles, used a sample-barcoded 5' primer plus a J-beta primer mix. One entry per CDR3 protein results from TCRdb running MiXCR on the 5' RACE reads. This table holds fewer than 1,000,000 distinct CDR3 sequences, about half found once. The material sequenced was blood. The source of these receptors is a man older than 75 in good health.

This clonotype has a count of ten or more. The V and J genes are TRBV9 and TRBJ2-1; 16 positions match TRBD2. V lost 3 bases and J lost 2; bases outside the gene matches: 2. The length of the CDR3 is 17 residues. The germline CDR1 and CDR2 sequences are SGDLS and YYNGEE. The CDR3 is CASSAGLAGGPYNEQFF. Here the CDR3 DNA reads TGTGCCAGCAGCGCGGGACTAGCGGGAGGGCCCTACAATGAGCAGTTCTTC.

The chain joins TRBV5-1 to TRBJ2-1; no definite D call. Germline V gives CDR1 SGHRS, CDR2 YFSETQ. CDR3 length: 14 amino acids. The ends were cut back, 3 bases at V and 4 bases at J, with 11 bases in the middle. The DNA for the CDR3 is TGCGCCAGCAGCTACCTAGATTCATACAATGAGCAGTTCTTC. Translated, it gives CASSYLDSYNEQFF.

The gene calls are TRBV7-3 and TRBJ2-5; D ambiguous. Trimming stripped 9 bases from V and 5 bases from J, with 7 bases between. The CDR3 is made up of 10 amino acids. Germline V gene data show CDR1 as SGHTA and CDR2 as FQGTGA. In DNA, the CDR3 is TGTGCCAGTAATGGGGAGACCCAGTACTTC. It codes for CASNGETQYF.

The chain is built from TRBV29-1 and TRBJ2-1; TRBD2 matches at 9 bases. J lost 8 bases, V lost 7 bases, and 12 bases had no gene match. Looked up from germline, CDR1 is SQVTM and CDR2 is ANQGSEA. The CDR3 spans 14 residues. CDR3 protein: CSAGWELAGDEQFF. CDR3 in DNA: TGCAGCGCGGGTTGGGAATTAGCGGGAGATGAGCAGTTCTTC.

V is TRBV29-1 and J is TRBJ1-2, with D uncertain. CDR3 length equals 12 residues. V was shortened by 0 bases and J by 6 bases, with 8 bases between the two germline ends. Germline CDR1 and CDR2: SQVTM and ANQGSEA. The CDR3 spells CSVEEGMNGYTF. In DNA, the CDR3 is TGCAGCGTTGAAGAGGGGATGAATGGCTACACCTTC.

This clonotype was observed a few times. The rearrangement uses TRBV12-3 or TRBV12-4 and TRBJ2-1; 14 bases match TRBD2. V lost 4 bases, J lost 9 bases, and 14 bases stayed unmatched. This CDR3 is 18 amino acids long. The CDR3 region is CASSSVTGLAGAGSEQFF. The CDR3 nucleotides read TGTGCCAGCAGTTCTGTAACGGGACTAGCGGGAGCAGGATCTGAGCAGTTCTTC.

This clonotype was picked up one time. The chain recombines TRBV6-5 with TRBJ2-3; 10 nucleotides align to TRBD2. The germline V gene encodes CDR1 MNHEY and CDR2 SVGAGI. With 8 bases clipped from V and 2 bases from J, the junction kept 7 bases outside the gene matches. This CDR3 spans 15 amino acids. The CDR3 spells CASRRGTSVTDTQYF. The CDR3 DNA reads as TGTGCCAGCCGTCGGGGGACTAGCGTCACAGATACGCAGTATTTT.